The 15 T cell receptor beta chains below come from one sample, sequenced in a study of blood T cell repertoires in COVID-19. The assay was immunoSEQ multiplex PCR, and TCRdb's table has in-frame clones only and misses some. The profile shows about 250,000 clones, 70% to 90% of them singletons. Sequencing was performed on PBMCs or T cells enriched from blood (not recorded which). These receptors were obtained from a woman between 45 and 65 years old with acute COVID-19.

V and J are TRBV5-4 and TRBJ2-1, with D possibly being TRBD2 (5 bases). This CDR3 spans 13 amino acids. The germline V gene encodes CDR1 SGHNT and CDR2 YYREEE (reference sequence). Trimming took 2 bases from V and 8 from J, leaving 11 bases between them. In nucleotides, the CDR3 is TGTGCCAGCAGCTTACCCCGGGGATATGAGCAGTTCTTC. Protein sequence: CASSLPRGYEQFF.

The rearrangement links TRBV6-2 or TRBV6-3 to TRBJ1-5, with D possibly being TRBD1 (5 bases). Germline lookup yields CDR1 MNHEY and CDR2 SVGEGT. Between the trimmed V and J ends, which lost 3 bases and 7 bases, there was a span of 13 bases. The CDR3 loop spans 14 amino acids. CDR3 sequence (DNA): TGTGCCAGCAGTTATTCAGGGTACGCGCAGCCCCAGCATTTT. Protein sequence: CASSYSGYAQPQHF.

The rearrangement joins TRBV12-3 or TRBV12-4 to TRBJ2-5, with a weak D call TRBD2 (7 bases). The CDR3 covers 13 residues. Deletions cut 6 bases from V and 9 bases from J, with 17 bases between. The CDR3 sequence: CASRKGGASAQYF. The CDR3 DNA follows: TGTGCCAGCAGGAAAGGGGGGGCGTCTGCCCAGTACTTC.

This clone was counted only a few times. This chain uses TRBV7-3 with TRBJ1-2; maybe TRBD1 (5 bases). Germline CDR1 reads SGHTA; CDR2 reads FQGTGA. V lost 5 bases and J 4 bases, leaving 8 bases between the germline ends. CDR3 length: 12 amino acids. The CDR3 DNA reads as TGTGCCAGCAGCCCCCAGGGCTATGGCTACACCTTC. It translates to CASSPQGYGYTF.

This chain joins TRBV9 and TRBJ1-2, with a tentative D call TRBD1 (6 bases). The V and J ends lost 0 bases and 12 bases respectively, with 12 bases between them. The CDR3 runs to 12 residues. Germline-derived CDR1 and CDR2 are SGDLS and YYNGEE. The DNA of the CDR3 is TGTGCCAGCAGCGTAGATGCAGGGGCCCACACCTTC. It specifies CASSVDAGAHTF.

V and J are TRBV6-5 and TRBJ1-4, with 7 bases matching TRBD1. The germline V gene encodes CDR1 MNHEY and CDR2 SVGAGI. This CDR3 contains 15 residues. With V trimmed by 5 bases and J by 7 bases, 10 bases remained unmatched. CDR3 sequence (DNA): TGTGCCAGCAGTCCATACAGGGGACCAAGTGAAAAACTGTTTTTT. Protein: CASSPYRGPSEKLFF.

The chain couples TRBV10-3 to TRBJ1-4; the D gene is possibly TRBD1 (5 bases). Germline V gene sequence: CDR1 ENHRY, CDR2 SYGVKD. This CDR3 is built from 15 residues. Trimming stripped 3 bases from V and 4 bases from J, with 12 bases between. CDR3 coding DNA: TGTGCCATCAGTGACTCGGGACTGAGTAATGAAAAACTGTTTTTT. Its translation: CAISDSGLSNEKLFF.

The rearrangement links TRBV12-5 to TRBJ1-5; maybe TRBD1 (6 bases). The CDR3 has 13 residues. Germline lookup yields CDR1 LGHNT and CDR2 FRNRAP. V dropped 6 bases and J dropped 7 bases, with 13 bases sitting between them. Here the CDR3 DNA reads TGTGCTAGTGGACAAACAGGGTTGCAGCCCCAGCATTTT. Its protein is CASGQTGLQPQHF.

V and J are TRBV30 and TRBJ2-1, with 10 bases identical to TRBD2. The CDR3 has 12 amino acids. In germline, CDR1 is GTSNPN, CDR2 SVGIG (reference sequence). The ends lost 7 bases at V and 7 bases at J; junction bases unmatched: 4. DNA for the CDR3: TGTGCCTTCGAGCGGGGGGGGAATGAGCAGTTCTTC. Translating it yields CAFERGGNEQFF.

This chain joins TRBV10-3 and TRBJ2-3; 9 positions match TRBD2. There are 19 residues in the CDR3. The germline V gene encodes CDR1 ENHRY and CDR2 SYGVKD. J lost 0 bases, V lost 1 base, and 11 bases had no gene match. The CDR3 sequence is CAISELPGGSGGSTDTQYF. DNA for the CDR3: TGTGCCATCAGTGAGTTGCCGGGGGGTAGCGGGGGAAGCACAGATACGCAGTATTTT.

This rearrangement joins TRBV9 to TRBJ1-6, with 9 bases aligning to TRBD1. V shed 0 bases, J shed 10 bases, and the junction held 5 bases outside the gene matches. CDR1 and CDR2 (germline): SGDLS, YYNGEE. CDR3 length: 15 residues. CDR3 bases: TGTGCCAGCAGCGTAGGGGGACAGGGAGGGTCACCCCTCCACTTT. Amino acid sequence: CASSVGGQGGSPLHF.

This chain links TRBV10-3 with TRBJ2-1; maybe TRBD2 (5 bases). The CDR3 has 13 residues. CDR1 and CDR2 (germline): ENHRY, SYGVKD. Trimming removed 0 bases from V and 10 bases from J, with 10 bases in between. CDR3 coding DNA: TGTGCCATCAGTGAGTCCCCGGCGGGCGAGCAGTTCTTC. Its protein is CAISESPAGEQFF.

The chain couples TRBV19 to TRBJ1-6, with a tentative D call TRBD1 (6 bases). The V end lost 8 bases, the J end lost 7 bases, and 12 bases lay between the germline ends. This CDR3 comprises 13 residues. The germline V gene has CDR1 LNHDA and CDR2 SQIVND (reference sequence). CDR3 DNA sequence: TGTGCCAGTCGGAGCAGGGGAAATTCACCCCTCCACTTT. Translation gives CASRSRGNSPLHF.

The gene calls are TRBV2 and TRBJ1-6; D gene unclear. The V gene's germline CDR1 is SNHLY and CDR2 FYNNEI. V lost 2 bases and J lost 5, with 10 bases in between. This CDR3 has 15 amino acids. CDR3: CASSEIGTNNSPLHF. CDR3 DNA sequence: TGTGCCAGCAGTGAAATTGGCACCAATAATTCACCCCTCCACTTT.

The DNA of the CDR3 is TGTGCCAGCAGCTTAGCAGTCAGTATGAACACTGAAGCTTTCTTT. Amino acid sequence: CASSLAVSMNTEAFF. This rearrangement joins TRBV7-2 to TRBJ1-1; D not resolved. The CDR3 has 15 amino acids. CDR1 SGHTA and CDR2 FQGNSA come from the germline V gene. The germline V and J ends were trimmed by 0 bases and 0 bases, with 8 bases remaining between them.